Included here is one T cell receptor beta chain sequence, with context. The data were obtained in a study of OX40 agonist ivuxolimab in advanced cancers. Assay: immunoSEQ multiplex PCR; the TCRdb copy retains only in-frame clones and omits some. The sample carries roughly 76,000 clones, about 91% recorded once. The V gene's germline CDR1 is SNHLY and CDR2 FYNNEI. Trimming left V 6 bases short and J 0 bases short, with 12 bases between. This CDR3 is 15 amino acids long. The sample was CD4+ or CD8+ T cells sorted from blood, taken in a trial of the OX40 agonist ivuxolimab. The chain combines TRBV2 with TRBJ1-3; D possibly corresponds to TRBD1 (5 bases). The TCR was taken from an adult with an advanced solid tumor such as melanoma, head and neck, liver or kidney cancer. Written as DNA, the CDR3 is TGTGCCAGCAGGTACACAGGTCCCTCTGGAAACACCATATATTTT. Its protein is CASRYTGPSGNTIYF.